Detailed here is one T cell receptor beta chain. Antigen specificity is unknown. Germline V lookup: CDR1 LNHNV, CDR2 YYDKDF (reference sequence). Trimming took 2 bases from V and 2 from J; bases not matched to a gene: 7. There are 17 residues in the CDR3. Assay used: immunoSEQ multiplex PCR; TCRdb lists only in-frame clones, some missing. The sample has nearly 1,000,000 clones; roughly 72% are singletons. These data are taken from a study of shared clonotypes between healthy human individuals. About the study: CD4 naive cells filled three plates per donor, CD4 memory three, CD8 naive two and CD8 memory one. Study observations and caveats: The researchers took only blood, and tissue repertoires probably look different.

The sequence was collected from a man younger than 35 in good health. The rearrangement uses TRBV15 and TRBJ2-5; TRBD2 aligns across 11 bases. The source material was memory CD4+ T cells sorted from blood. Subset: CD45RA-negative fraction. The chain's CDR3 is CATSRPGSGRAQETQYF. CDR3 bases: TGTGCCACCAGCAGACCGGGTAGCGGGAGGGCGCAAGAGACCCAGTACTTC.